The T cell receptor beta chain under discussion was sequenced for a study of T cell clonotyping in hematopoietic cell transplantation. Findings of the study overall: No sorting was done, leaving CD4 and CD8 contributions mixed.

Profiled with immunoSEQ multiplex PCR; TCRdb holds only in-frame clones, not every one. The sample carries approximately 42,000 clones, 85% recorded once. The J segment lost 4 bases and the V segment lost 7 bases, leaving 11 bases of the junction unmatched. CDR1 SGHRS and CDR2 YFSETQ come from the germline V gene. The CDR3 spans 14 residues. Of note for this clone: No antigen is known for it.

The time point: recipient sample about 28 days before transplant, after cytoreduction. The specimen was peripheral blood mononuclear cells, collected before stem cell transplant. The chain joins TRBV5-1 to TRBJ2-7, with TRBD1 identical over 7 bases. This sequence was found in a man between 60 and 75 years old with acute myeloid leukemia. Some clones in this sample may be carry-over from other donors' samples. The CDR3 nucleotides are TGCGCCAGCGCGTCAACACAGGGGAAGTACGAGCAGTACTTC. Translated: CASASTQGKYEQYF.